One and the same sample provided the 2 T cell receptor beta chains below, sequenced in a study of OX40 agonist ivuxolimab in advanced cancers. Libraries were prepared by immunoSEQ multiplex PCR; TCRdb keeps only in-frame clonotypes and omits some of them. Counted here are some 70,000 clones, roughly 85% occurring once; the ten biggest clones make up nearly 8.5%. The material sequenced was CD4+ or CD8+ T cells sorted from blood, taken in a trial of the OX40 agonist ivuxolimab. All receptors come from an adult with an advanced solid tumor such as melanoma, head and neck, liver or kidney cancer.

This clone was detected only a few times. The CDR3 DNA sequence: TGTGCCAGCAGCTTGGGACTGGTGTTCGGAACTGAAGCTTTCTTT. It yields the protein CASSLGLVFGTEAFF. The chain has TRBV7-2 and TRBJ1-1; a weak D match, TRBD1 (5 bases). V was cut by 3 bases and J by 5 bases, with 16 bases left in between. Looked up from germline, CDR1 is SGHTA and CDR2 is FQGNSA. This CDR3 is 15 amino acids long.

The J gene is TRBJ1-1, the V gene TRBV9, with TRBD1 identical over 8 bases. CDR1 SGDLS and CDR2 YYNGEE come from the germline V gene. Trimming cost V 4 bases and J 12 bases; bases outside gene matches: 11. The CDR3 runs to 13 residues. The CDR3 loop reads CASSPQVQGDSFF. The CDR3 DNA sequence: TGTGCCAGCAGCCCCCAGGTACAGGGGGATTCTTTCTTT.